Listed here are 8 T cell receptor beta chains from one sample, sequenced in a study of T cell repertoires in cytomegalovirus infection. TCRdb recomputed calls from the reads with MiXCR, one row per CDR3 protein. Altogether hundreds of thousands of distinct CDR3 sequences are present, around 9.6% being singletons, with the ten largest covering around 2.5%. Sequences were obtained from PBMCs. The receptors shown here come from a human donor in good health (CMV status not recorded). Some clones in this sample may be carry-over from other donors' samples.

The rearrangement links TRBV5-1 to TRBJ2-2, with D unclear. CDR3 length equals 14 residues. Trimming left V 0 bases short and J 5 bases short, with 8 bases between. Germline V gene lookup returns CDR1 SGHRS and CDR2 YFSETQ. This chain's CDR3 is CASSLAATTGELFF. The CDR3 bases are TGCGCCAGCAGCTTGGCTGCAACGACCGGGGAGCTGTTTTTT.

This clonotype was recorded at least ten times. The V gene is TRBV4-2, the J gene TRBJ2-3, with 12 bases lining up with TRBD2. After removal of 1 base from V and 0 bases from J, the junction contained 5 bases not matched to a gene. Germline values: CDR1 LGHNA, CDR2 YNFKEQ. This CDR3 spans 18 amino acids. CDR3 nucleotide sequence: TGTGCCAGCAGCCAAGGAACTAGCGGGGGGACTAGCACAGATACGCAGTATTTT. Its protein product is CASSQGTSGGTSTDTQYF.

This clonotype was detected only a few times. The chain has TRBV18 and TRBJ1-1; 10 nucleotides line up with TRBD1. This CDR3 comprises 14 residues. The germline gives CDR1 KGHSH, CDR2 LQKENI. The V gene end was trimmed by 6 bases and the J gene end by 3 bases; junction bases not matched to a gene: 4. CDR3 nucleotides: TGTGCCAGCTCGCGGGACAGGGGCCACACTGAAGCTTTCTTT. It codes for CASSRDRGHTEAFF.

The sample holds many counts of this clonotype. This chain uses TRBV7-9 with TRBJ2-1; 14 nucleotides agree with TRBD2. Germline CDR1 reads SEHNR; CDR2 reads FQNEAQ (reference sequence). This CDR3 comprises 20 residues. The ends lost 4 bases at V and 2 bases at J; junction bases unmatched: 13. The CDR3 sequence: CASSYYGTSGGKSAYNEQFF. The CDR3 nucleotides are TGTGCCAGCAGCTACTACGGGACTAGCGGGGGAAAGAGTGCCTACAATGAGCAGTTCTTC.

V usage is TRBV7-9 and J usage is TRBJ2-7; 9 nucleotides align to TRBD1. V trimming: 5 bases; J trimming: 6 bases; junction bases outside the gene matches: 8. The length of the CDR3 is 14 residues. Germline CDR1 SEHNR, CDR2 FQNEAQ (reference sequence). Here the CDR3 reads CASSHRDRASEQYV. The DNA of the CDR3 is TGTGCCAGCAGCCACCGGGACAGGGCCAGCGAGCAGTACGTC.

This rearrangement joins TRBV7-8 to TRBJ2-1; 10 nucleotides agree with TRBD2. The CDR3 runs to 16 residues. Germline trimming cut 5 bases from V and 2 bases from J; bases unmatched to any gene: 6. From germline, CDR1 is SGHVS and CDR2 FQNEAQ. This CDR3 reads CASSILAGDAYNEQFF. The CDR3 DNA follows: TGTGCCAGCAGCATTCTAGCGGGGGATGCCTACAATGAGCAGTTCTTC.

The table lists this clonotype with many counts. The genes are TRBV7-2 and TRBJ1-2, with D possibly TRBD1 on 5 matching bases. The CDR3 length is 15 residues. Trimming stripped 1 base from V and 2 bases from J, with 11 bases between. Germline-derived CDR1 and CDR2 are SGHTA and FQGNSA. Written as DNA, the CDR3 is TGTGCCAGCAGCTTAGATCGGACAAAGAACTATGGCTACACCTTC. It codes for CASSLDRTKNYGYTF.

In its sample, this clonotype was seen many times. The chain is built from TRBV7-2 and TRBJ2-5; weak D call: TRBD2 (6 bases). Germline CDR1 and CDR2: SGHTA and FQGNSA. V lost 2 bases and J lost 1, with 11 bases in between. The length of the CDR3 is 15 residues. In DNA form, the CDR3 reads TGTGCCAGCAGCTTATACTCGGGGGTCCAAGAGACCCAGTACTTC. Translating it yields CASSLYSGVQETQYF.